Listed here are 2 T cell receptor beta chains from one sample, sequenced in a study of T cell responses to AZD1222 COVID-19 vaccine. The repertoire was sequenced with immunoSEQ multiplex PCR; TCRdb's copy has only in-frame clones and lacks some. The table records about 130,000 clones, around nine tenths of them present only once. This sample comprised peripheral blood, obtained on day 0 of AZD1222 vaccination. These receptors were obtained from an adult in good health.

V usage is TRBV28 and J usage is TRBJ1-2; 7 bases align to TRBD1. V shed 6 bases and J 4 bases; nucleotides not matched to a gene: 5. The CDR3 is 13 residues long. Germline V lookup: CDR1 MDHEN, CDR2 SYDVKM. The CDR3 region has the DNA TGTGCCAGCAGGGGACAGAGGCTCTATGGCTACACCTTC. It yields the protein CASRGQRLYGYTF.

This chain connects TRBV7-2 to TRBJ2-2; 10 positions match TRBD2. Trimming at V came to 1 base and at J to 5 bases, leaving 10 bases not matched to a gene. There are 18 residues in the CDR3. The germline gives CDR1 SGHTA, CDR2 FQGNSA. CDR3 sequence (DNA): TGTGCCAGCAGCTTAGTAGGGCTCGGTAGCGGGGGGACCGGGGAGCTGTTTTTT. This translates into CASSLVGLGSGGTGELFF.